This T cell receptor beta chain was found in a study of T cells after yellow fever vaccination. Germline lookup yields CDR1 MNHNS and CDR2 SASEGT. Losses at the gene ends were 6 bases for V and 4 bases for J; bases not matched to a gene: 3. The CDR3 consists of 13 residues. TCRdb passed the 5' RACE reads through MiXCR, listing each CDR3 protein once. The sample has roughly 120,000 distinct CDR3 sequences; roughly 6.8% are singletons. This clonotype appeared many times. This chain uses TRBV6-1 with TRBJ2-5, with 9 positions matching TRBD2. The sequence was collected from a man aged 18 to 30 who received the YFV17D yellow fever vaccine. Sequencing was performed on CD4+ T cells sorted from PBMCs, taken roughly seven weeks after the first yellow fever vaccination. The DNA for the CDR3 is TGTGCCAGCAGAAAGACTAGCGGAGAGACCCAGTACTTC. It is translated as CASRKTSGETQYF.